This TCR beta chain was profiled in a study of cytomegalovirus exposure and HLA in healthy donors. Study-level findings and limits: Rare TCR sequences predominated, though certain public TCRs were found in many donors.

This clone was found once. Antigen unknown. The method was immunoSEQ multiplex PCR; TCRdb's version includes in-frame clones alone and lacks a portion of them. The sample has tens of thousands of clones, 94% seen once. The sequence came from a young woman in good health and CMV-seropositive. Sequencing used PBMCs.

Written as DNA, the CDR3 is TGTGCCAGCAGCCCGGGAGGCGGGCCTAACTATGGCTACACCTTC. Translated: CASSPGGGPNYGYTF. The chain has TRBV11-2 and TRBJ1-2, with D hard to call. Trimming removed 5 bases at V and 0 bases at J, with 13 bases between. Per germline, CDR1 SGHAT and CDR2 FQNNGV. This CDR3 region has 15 residues.